The rows below give T cell receptor beta chains drawn from one sample of a study of OX40 agonist ivuxolimab in advanced cancers. Generated by immunoSEQ multiplex PCR, the TCRdb table keeps only in-frame clones and is missing some. The sample consists of about 49,000 clones, around nine tenths of them appearing once. This sample comprised CD4+ or CD8+ T cells sorted from blood, obtained in a trial of the OX40 agonist ivuxolimab. The receptors originated from an adult with an advanced solid tumor such as melanoma, head and neck, liver or kidney cancer. Both conserved end residues are part of each CDR3. Fields, in order: clone size, J gene, D gene, CDR3 length, V gene, CDR3 DNA, CDR3 protein. The D gene is left open where the match is weak. A row's size may be missing; if present it is once, few, many or a size class.

abundance: -
j_gene: TRBJ2-7
d_gene: TRBD1
len: 15
v_gene: TRBV23-1
CDR3nt: TGCGCCAGCAGTCTCGTAGTAAACAGGGGTTACGAGCAGTACTTC
CDR3aa: CASSLVVNRGYEQYF

abundance: once
j_gene: TRBJ2-1
d_gene: -
len: 12
v_gene: TRBV6-4
CDR3nt: TGTGCCAGCCGGGACTTTAACAATGAGCAGTTCTTC
CDR3aa: CASRDFNNEQFF

abundance: -
j_gene: TRBJ2-6
d_gene: -
len: 15
v_gene: TRBV9
CDR3nt: TGTGCCAGCAGCGTTACGAGCTCTGGGGCCAACGTCCTGACTTTC
CDR3aa: CASSVTSSGANVLTF

abundance: -
j_gene: TRBJ2-3
d_gene: TRBD2
len: 18
v_gene: TRBV7-2
CDR3nt: TGTGCCAGCAGCTTAAGGTCCCTGGCTAGCGGGAGAACAGATACGCAGTATTTT
CDR3aa: CASSLRSLASGRTDTQYF

abundance: -
j_gene: TRBJ1-1
d_gene: -
len: 13
v_gene: TRBV7-2
CDR3nt: TGTGCCAGCACCCTAAAGGTGTACACTGAAGCTTTCTTT
CDR3aa: CASTLKVYTEAFF

abundance: once
j_gene: TRBJ1-2
d_gene: -
len: 13
v_gene: TRBV19
CDR3nt: TGTGCCAGTAGTGATGCGGGCTTCTATGGCTACACCTTC
CDR3aa: CASSDAGFYGYTF

abundance: once
j_gene: TRBJ2-4
d_gene: TRBD1
len: 11
v_gene: TRBV20-1
CDR3nt: TGCAGTGCAATGCAGGGGGACATTCAGTACTTC
CDR3aa: CSAMQGDIQYF

abundance: -
j_gene: TRBJ2-5
d_gene: -
len: 16
v_gene: TRBV5-4
CDR3nt: TGTGCCAGCAGCTCGGGACAAAATTATGGTGGGGAGACCCAGTACTTC
CDR3aa: CASSSGQNYGGETQYF

abundance: -
j_gene: TRBJ2-2
d_gene: -
len: 15
v_gene: TRBV25-1
CDR3nt: TGTGCCAGCAGCCCCCCCCGGGGGCTCACCGGGGAGCTGTTTTTT
CDR3aa: CASSPPRGLTGELFF

abundance: -
j_gene: TRBJ2-5
d_gene: -
len: 14
v_gene: TRBV6-6
CDR3nt: TGTGCCAGCAGTTACGGGGCGGCCCAAGAGACCCAGTACTTC
CDR3aa: CASSYGAAQETQYF

abundance: -
j_gene: TRBJ1-2
d_gene: -
len: 14
v_gene: TRBV7-2
CDR3nt: TGTGCCAGCAGCTTAGGGGCACGATACTATGGTTACACCTTC
CDR3aa: CASSLGARYYGYTF

abundance: -
j_gene: TRBJ2-2
d_gene: -
len: 14
v_gene: TRBV6-5
CDR3nt: TGTGCCAGCAGTCCCCGGGAACCGACCGGGGAGCTGTTTTTT
CDR3aa: CASSPREPTGELFF

abundance: -
j_gene: TRBJ1-4
d_gene: -
len: 12
v_gene: TRBV19
CDR3nt: TGTGCCAGTAGTCCGATAAATGAAAAACTGTTTTTT
CDR3aa: CASSPINEKLFF

abundance: -
j_gene: TRBJ2-7
d_gene: -
len: 12
v_gene: TRBV23-1
CDR3nt: TGCGCCAGCAGTCAAAAAACCTACGAGCAGTACTTC
CDR3aa: CASSQKTYEQYF

abundance: -
j_gene: TRBJ1-1
d_gene: TRBD1
len: 15
v_gene: TRBV2
CDR3nt: TGTGCCAGCAGTCGGACAGGGGGTGTAGAGACTGAAGCTTTCTTT
CDR3aa: CASSRTGGVETEAFF

abundance: -
j_gene: TRBJ1-5
d_gene: -
len: 14
v_gene: TRBV4-3
CDR3nt: TGCGCCAGCAGCCAAGATTATAGCAATCAGCCCCAGCATTTT
CDR3aa: CASSQDYSNQPQHF